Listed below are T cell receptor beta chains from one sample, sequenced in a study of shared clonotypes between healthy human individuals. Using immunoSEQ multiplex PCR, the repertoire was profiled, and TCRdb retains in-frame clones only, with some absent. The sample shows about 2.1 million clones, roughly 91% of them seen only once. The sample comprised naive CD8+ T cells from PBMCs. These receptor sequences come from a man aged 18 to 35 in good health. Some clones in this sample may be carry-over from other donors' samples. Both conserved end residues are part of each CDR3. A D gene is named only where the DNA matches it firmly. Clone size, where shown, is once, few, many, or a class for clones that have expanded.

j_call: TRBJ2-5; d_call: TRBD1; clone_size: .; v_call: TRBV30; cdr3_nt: TGTGCCTGGATGGCAAGGCAGGGGGTTTGGGAGACCCAGTACTTC; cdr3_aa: CAWMARQGVWETQYF
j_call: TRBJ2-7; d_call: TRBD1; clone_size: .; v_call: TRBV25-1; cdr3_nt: TGTGCCAGCAGTGACCGAACAGGGGGTGGGTCCTACGAGCAGTACTTC; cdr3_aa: CASSDRTGGGSYEQYF
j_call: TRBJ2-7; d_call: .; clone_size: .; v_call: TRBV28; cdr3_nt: TGTGCCACCAGCCGTTCAGTGCAGTACTTC; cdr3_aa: CATSRSVQYF
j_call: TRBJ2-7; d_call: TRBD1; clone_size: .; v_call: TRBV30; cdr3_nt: TGTGCCTGGAGTGTACGGGACAGGGGCAGCGAGCAGTACTTC; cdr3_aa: CAWSVRDRGSEQYF
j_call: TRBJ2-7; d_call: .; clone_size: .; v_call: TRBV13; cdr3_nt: TGTGCCAGCAGCTTAGCACGGCCAGCAAGACGCTACGAGCAGTACTTC; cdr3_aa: CASSLARPARRYEQYF
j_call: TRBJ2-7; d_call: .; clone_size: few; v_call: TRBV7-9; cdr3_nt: TGTGCCAGCAGCTTCCAGTCATTCGCACACGAGCAGTACTTC; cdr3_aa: CASSFQSFAHEQYF
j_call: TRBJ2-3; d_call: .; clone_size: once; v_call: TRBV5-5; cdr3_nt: TGTGCCAGCAGCTTGGATCCGGGAGCCACAGATACGCAGTATTTT; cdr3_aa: CASSLDPGATDTQYF
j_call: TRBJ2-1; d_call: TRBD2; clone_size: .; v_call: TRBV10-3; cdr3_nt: TGTGCCATCAACGGGGGGAGGTCCTACAATGAGCAGTTCTTC; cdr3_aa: CAINGGRSYNEQFF
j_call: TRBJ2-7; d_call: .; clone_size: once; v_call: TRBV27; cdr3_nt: TGTGCCAGCAGTTTATCTGTCGGGACCATGTTCTACGAGCAGTACTTC; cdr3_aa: CASSLSVGTMFYEQYF
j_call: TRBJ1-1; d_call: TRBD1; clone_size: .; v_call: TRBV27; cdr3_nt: TGTGCCAGCAGTTTACTCCGGGACAGGGGGTCAGAGGACACTGAAGCTTTCTTT; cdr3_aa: CASSLLRDRGSEDTEAFF
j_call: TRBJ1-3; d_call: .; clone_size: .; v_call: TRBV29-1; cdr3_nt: TGCAGCGTTGAACCCTCCCCTGGAAACACCATATATTTT; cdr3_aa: CSVEPSPGNTIYF
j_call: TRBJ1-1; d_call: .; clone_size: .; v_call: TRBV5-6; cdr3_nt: TGTGCCAGCAGCTCCGGAACAAACACTGAAGCTTTCTTT; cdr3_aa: CASSSGTNTEAFF
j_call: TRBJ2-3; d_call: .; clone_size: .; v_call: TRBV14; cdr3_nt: TGTGCCAGCAGCCAAGTTGGGGGCACAGATACGCAGTATTTT; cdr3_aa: CASSQVGGTDTQYF
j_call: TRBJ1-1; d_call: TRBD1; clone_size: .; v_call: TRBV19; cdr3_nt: TGTGCCAGTAGTCCTGACAGGGGGATGAACACTGAAGCTTTCTTT; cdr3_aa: CASSPDRGMNTEAFF
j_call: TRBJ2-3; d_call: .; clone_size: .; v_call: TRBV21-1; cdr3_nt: TGTGCCAGCAGCGCCCAAGAGCGGGAGAACCCAGATACGCAGTATTTT; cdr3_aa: CASSAQERENPDTQYF
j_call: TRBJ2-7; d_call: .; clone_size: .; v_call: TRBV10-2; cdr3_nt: TGCGCCAGCAGTGAGAGAGTGGCCTACGAGCAGTACTTC; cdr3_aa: CASSERVAYEQYF
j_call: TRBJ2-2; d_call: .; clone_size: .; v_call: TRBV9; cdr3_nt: TGTGCCAGCAGCGTAAATTGGGTTTCGAACACCGGGGAGCTGTTTTTT; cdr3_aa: CASSVNWVSNTGELFF
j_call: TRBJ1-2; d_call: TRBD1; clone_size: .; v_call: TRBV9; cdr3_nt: TGTGCCAGCAGCGTAGCTGGGGGGACAGCTTCCCTATATTGGCATGGCTACACCTTC; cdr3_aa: CASSVAGGTASLYWHGYTF
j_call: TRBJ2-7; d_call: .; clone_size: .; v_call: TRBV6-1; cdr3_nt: TGTGCCAGCAGCCGGGCTTTATTCTACGAGCAGTACTTC; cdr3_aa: CASSRALFYEQYF
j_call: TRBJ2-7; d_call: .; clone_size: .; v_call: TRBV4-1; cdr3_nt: TGCGCCAGCGGGGACACGGGGACGTACGAGCAGTACTTC; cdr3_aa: CASGDTGTYEQYF
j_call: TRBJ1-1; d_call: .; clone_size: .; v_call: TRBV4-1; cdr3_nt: TGCGCCAGCAGCGCCTCAACGGGACACATGAACACTGAAGCTTTCTTT; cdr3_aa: CASSASTGHMNTEAFF
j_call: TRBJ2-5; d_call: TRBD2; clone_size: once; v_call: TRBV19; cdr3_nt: TGTGCCAGTAGTATGCGGCGGGAGGGCCGCGAGACCCAGTACTTC; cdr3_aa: CASSMRREGRETQYF
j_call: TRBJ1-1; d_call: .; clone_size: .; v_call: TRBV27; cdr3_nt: TGTGCCAGCAGTTTTTTATCGGGAGGGGTAGGCGCTGAAGCTTTCTTT; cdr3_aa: CASSFLSGGVGAEAFF
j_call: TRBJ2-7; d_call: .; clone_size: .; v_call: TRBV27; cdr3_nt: TGTGCCAGCAGTTGGAGGGTAAACGGCTACGAGCAGTACTTC; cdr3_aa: CASSWRVNGYEQYF
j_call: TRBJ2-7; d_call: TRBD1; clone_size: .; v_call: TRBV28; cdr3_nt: TGTGCCAGCAGTTCAATTCGGGACAGGTCCTACGAGCAGTACTTC; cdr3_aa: CASSSIRDRSYEQYF
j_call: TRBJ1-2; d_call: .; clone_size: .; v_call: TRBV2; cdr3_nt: TGTGCCAGGGCAGGGCCCTATGGCTACACCTTC; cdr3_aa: CARAGPYGYTF
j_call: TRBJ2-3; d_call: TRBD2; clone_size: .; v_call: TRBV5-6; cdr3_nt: TGTGCCAGCAGCTGGGATGGGACTAGCGGGACGGCAGATACGCAGTATTTT; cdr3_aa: CASSWDGTSGTADTQYF
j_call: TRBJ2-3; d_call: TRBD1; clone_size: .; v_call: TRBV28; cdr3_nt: TGTGCCAGCAGCGAAACACCGGGGACAGAGAGCACAGATACGCAGTATTTT; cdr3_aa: CASSETPGTESTDTQYF
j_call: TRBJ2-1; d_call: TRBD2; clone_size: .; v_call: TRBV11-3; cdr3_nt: TGTGCCAGCAGCCCGACTAGCGGGAGGAGGTATGAGCAGTTCTTC; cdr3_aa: CASSPTSGRRYEQFF
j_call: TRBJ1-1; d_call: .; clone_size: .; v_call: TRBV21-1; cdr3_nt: TGTGCCAGCAGCAAAGTTGGGTATTTGGGCACTGAAGCTTTCTTT; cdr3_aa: CASSKVGYLGTEAFF
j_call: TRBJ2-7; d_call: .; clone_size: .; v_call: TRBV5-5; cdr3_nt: TGTGCCAGCAGGACCGGACGGGGTATCTACGAGCAGTACTTC; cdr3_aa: CASRTGRGIYEQYF
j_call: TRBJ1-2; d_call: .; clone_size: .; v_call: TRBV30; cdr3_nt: TGTGCCTGGAGGGGTCAACGACTTGACGAGTATGTGGGAAACTATGGCTACACCTTC; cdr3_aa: CAWRGQRLDEYVGNYGYTF
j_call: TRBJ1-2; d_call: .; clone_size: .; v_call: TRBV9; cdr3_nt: TGTGCCAGCAGCGTAGGGACAGCCAGTAACTATGGCTACACCTTC; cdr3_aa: CASSVGTASNYGYTF
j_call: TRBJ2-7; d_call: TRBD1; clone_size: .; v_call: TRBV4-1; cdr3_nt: TGCGCCAGCAGCCCCCGGGACAGATCCTACGAGCAGTACTTC; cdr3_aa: CASSPRDRSYEQYF
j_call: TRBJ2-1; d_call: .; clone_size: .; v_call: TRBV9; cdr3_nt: TGTGCCAGCAGCGTAGGGGGGGCCCCTGGGGATGAGCAGTTCTTC; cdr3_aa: CASSVGGAPGDEQFF
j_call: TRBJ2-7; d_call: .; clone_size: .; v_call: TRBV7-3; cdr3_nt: TGTGCCAGCAGCTTACTGTGGGCCAGGGGAAGGTACGAGCAGTACTTC; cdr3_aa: CASSLLWARGRYEQYF
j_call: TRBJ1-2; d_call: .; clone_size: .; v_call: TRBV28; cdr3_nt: TGTGCCAGCAGTTTATCCGGGGGCCGAACTAACTATGGCTACACCTTC; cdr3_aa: CASSLSGGRTNYGYTF
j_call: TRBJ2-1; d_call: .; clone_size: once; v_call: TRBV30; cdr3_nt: TGTGCCTGGAGTGGGAGCTACAATGAGCAGTTCTTC; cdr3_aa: CAWSGSYNEQFF
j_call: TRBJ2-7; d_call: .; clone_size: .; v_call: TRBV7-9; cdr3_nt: TGTGCCAGCACCCAAATTCCGGGACCCCTCGGGGAGCAGTACTTC; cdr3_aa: CASTQIPGPLGEQYF
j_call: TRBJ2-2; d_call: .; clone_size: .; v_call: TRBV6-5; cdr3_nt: TGTGCCAGCAGTTACTTAAACCCTAGCACCGGGGAGCTGTTTTTT; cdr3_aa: CASSYLNPSTGELFF
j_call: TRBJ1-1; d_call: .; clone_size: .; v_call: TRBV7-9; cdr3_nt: TGTGCCAGCAGCTTAATCGGCGTCCGGGGCACTGAAGCTTTCTTT; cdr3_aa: CASSLIGVRGTEAFF
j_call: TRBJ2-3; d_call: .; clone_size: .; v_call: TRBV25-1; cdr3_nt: TGTGCCAGCAGTGTCGCAGGGTTCGCAGATACGCAGTATTTT; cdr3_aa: CASSVAGFADTQYF